This T cell receptor (beta chain) was recovered during a study of T cell repertoires in cytomegalovirus infection. Across the study: Matching HLA type, along with CMV infection, was indicated by public TCR beta signatures. Study results and limitations: Carriers of CMV plus the relevant HLA were identified by cumulative public TCR beta family frequency. What dominated the ex vivo response were HLA-C-restricted CMV-specific TCR beta clonotypes.

V lost 4 bases and J lost 5, with 11 bases in between. The length of the CDR3 is 13 residues. Germline CDR1 MNHGY, CDR2 SAAAGT. TCRdb used MiXCR to reprocess the reads, holding one entry per CDR3 protein. This sample carries 150,000 to 200,000 distinct CDR3 sequences, over 25% of them seen once, and the ten largest clones take 30% to 40%. As regards this clonotype: The antigen is not known.

Sequencing was performed on PBMCs. The J gene is TRBJ1-1, the V gene TRBV6-8; D remains ambiguous. This sequence originates from a human donor in good health (CMV status not recorded). Some clones in this sample may be carry-over from other donors' samples. The CDR3 DNA reads as TGTGCCAGCAGTTCCCGAGACGTAACTGAAGCTTTCTTT. It translates to CASSSRDVTEAFF.